A single sample is the source of the 8 T cell receptor beta chains below, sequenced in a study of TIL therapy for anti-PD-1-resistant metastatic lung cancer. The time point denotes: pre-treatment sample, taken before nivolumab and TIL therapy. The immunoSEQ assay was v3. The data were produced by immunoSEQ multiplex PCR, yet TCRdb's version contains in-frame clones alone and is incomplete. The sample includes about 49,000 clones, 65% to 80% of them seen just once. The sequencing here drew on blood, taken at baseline. All receptors come from a man between 65 and 80 years old with non-small cell lung cancer.

J is TRBJ1-3 and V is TRBV2; 7 bases are shared with TRBD1. V was pared by 4 bases and J by 2 bases, with 2 bases of the junction left unmatched. The CDR3 extends over 14 amino acids. Germline lookup yields CDR1 SNHLY and CDR2 FYNNEI. DNA for the CDR3: TGTGCCAGCAGTGCGACAGGGCCTGGAAACACCATATATTTT. This gives the protein CASSATGPGNTIYF.

This clone was counted a single time. J is TRBJ1-3 and V is TRBV28; maybe TRBD1 (5 bases). CDR1 and CDR2 from the germline V gene are MDHEN and SYDVKM. The CDR3 length is 15 residues. V lost 4 bases, J lost 0 bases, and 10 bases lay in between. DNA of the CDR3: TGTGCCAGCAGTTCGGGGGGTAGCTCTGGAAACACCATATATTTT. This sequence encodes CASSSGGSSGNTIYF.

The gene calls are TRBV15 and TRBJ1-6; 8 nucleotides match TRBD1. CDR3 size: 14 residues. The V gene end was trimmed by 5 bases and the J gene end by 10 bases; junction bases not matched to a gene: 7. Germline lookup yields CDR1 LNHNV and CDR2 YYDKDF (reference sequence). CDR3 protein: CATSSGGGRSPLHF. CDR3 bases: TGTGCCACCAGCTCAGGGGGCGGGAGATCACCCCTCCACTTT.

The chain employs TRBV19 and TRBJ1-5; D is unresolved. The germline V gene has CDR1 LNHDA and CDR2 SQIVND (reference sequence). This CDR3 region has 17 residues. Trimming removed 0 bases from V and 0 bases from J, with 12 bases in between. The CDR3 sequence: CASSIDQFRGSNQPQHF. Written as DNA, the CDR3 is TGTGCCAGTAGTATAGACCAATTCCGGGGTAGCAATCAGCCCCAGCATTTT. Filled out from reference TRBV19 and TRBJ1-5, the complete variable domain reads DGGITQSPKYLFRKEGQNVTLSCEQNLNHDAMYWYRQDPGQGLRLIYYSQIVNDFQKGDIAEGYSVSREKKESFPLTVTSAQKNPTAFYLCASSIDQFRGSNQPQHFGDGTRLSIL.

This clone was seen a single time. V and J are TRBV11-2 and TRBJ1-1; TRBD1 is a possible D gene (5 bases). The CDR3 runs 13 residues. CDR1 and CDR2 from the germline V gene are SGHAT and FQNNGV. Trimming shortened V by 3 bases and J by 5 bases, and 10 bases separated the two germline ends. CDR3 loop: CASSLGRETEAFF. CDR3 nucleotide sequence: TGTGCCAGCAGCTTGGGACGGGAGACTGAAGCTTTCTTT.

The gene calls are TRBV25-1 and TRBJ2-3, with 12 nucleotides matching TRBD2. J lost 5 bases, V lost 8 bases, and 8 bases had no gene match. The CDR3 is 15 residues long. Per germline, CDR1 MGHDK and CDR2 SYGVNS. The CDR3 DNA reads as TGTGCCAGCGGAAGACTAGCGGGAGAGGGAGATACGCAGTATTTT. Protein: CASGRLAGEGDTQYF.

This clone is a singleton in its sample. This chain connects TRBV4-2 to TRBJ2-7, with TRBD2 identical over 12 bases. V lost 0 bases to trimming and J lost 2 bases; unmatched junction nucleotides: 2. The CDR3 extends over 16 amino acids. Looked up from germline, CDR1 is LGHNA and CDR2 is YNFKEQ. CDR3 sequence: CASSQETSGGPYEQYF. The CDR3 DNA follows: TGTGCCAGCAGCCAAGAGACTAGCGGGGGACCCTACGAGCAGTACTTC.

V and J are TRBV7-2 and TRBJ2-7, with 7 bases aligning to TRBD2. The length of the CDR3 is 14 residues. V lost 1 base and J lost 3; bases outside the gene matches: 3. CDR1 SGHTA and CDR2 FQGNSA come from the germline V gene. The CDR3 sequence is CASSLVAGVYEQYF. CDR3 sequence (DNA): TGTGCCAGCAGCTTAGTGGCGGGGGTCTACGAGCAGTACTTC.